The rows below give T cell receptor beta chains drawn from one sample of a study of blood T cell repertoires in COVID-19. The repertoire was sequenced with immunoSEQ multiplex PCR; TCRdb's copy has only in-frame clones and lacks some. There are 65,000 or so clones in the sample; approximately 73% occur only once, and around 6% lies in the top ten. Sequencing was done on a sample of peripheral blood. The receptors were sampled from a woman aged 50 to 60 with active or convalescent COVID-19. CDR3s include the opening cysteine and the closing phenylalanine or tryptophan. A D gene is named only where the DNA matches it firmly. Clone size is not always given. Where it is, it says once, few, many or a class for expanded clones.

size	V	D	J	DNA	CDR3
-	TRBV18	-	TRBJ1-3	TGTGCCAGCTCACCGGACAGCGCAGGAAACACCATATATTTT	CASSPDSAGNTIYF
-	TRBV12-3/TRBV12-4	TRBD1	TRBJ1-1	TGTGCCAGCAGCAGGACAGGGCTAAGTGAAGCTTTCTTT	CASSRTGLSEAFF
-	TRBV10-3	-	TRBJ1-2	TGTGCCATCAGTGATTGGCAGGGTAACTATGGCTACACCTTC	CAISDWQGNYGYTF
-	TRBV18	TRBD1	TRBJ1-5	TGTGCCAGCTCACCACGGGGGACAGGGGATCAGCCCCAGCATTTT	CASSPRGTGDQPQHF
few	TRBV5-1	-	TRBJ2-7	TGCGCCAGCAGCCCAACACAACGCACTAGATCCCCCTACGAGCAGTACTTC	CASSPTQRTRSPYEQYF
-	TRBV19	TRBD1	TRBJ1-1	TGTGCCAGTAGTATGGACAGGACTAACACTGAAGCTTTCTTT	CASSMDRTNTEAFF
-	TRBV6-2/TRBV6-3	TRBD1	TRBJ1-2	TGTGCCAGCAGCCGGACAGGGGACTATGGCTACACCTTC	CASSRTGDYGYTF
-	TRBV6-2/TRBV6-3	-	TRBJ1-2	TGTGCCAGCAGTTACTCGTGGGAGATTGGTAGCTACACCTTC	CASSYSWEIGSYTF
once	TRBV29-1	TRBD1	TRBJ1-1	TGCAGCGTTGAAAACGCGGGACTTACAGGGGGCCCGACTGAAGCTTTCTTT	CSVENAGLTGGPTEAFF
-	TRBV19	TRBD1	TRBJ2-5	TGTGCCAGTAGTACGACAGGGCCGCAAGAGACCCAGTACTTC	CASSTTGPQETQYF
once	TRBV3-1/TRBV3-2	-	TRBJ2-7	TGTGCCAGCAGCCAAGGACTAGAGGCGGGGGAGCAGTACTTC	CASSQGLEAGEQYF
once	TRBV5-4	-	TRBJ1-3	TGTGCCAGCAGCTCCCGGGGAGGGCGAGGAAACACCATATATTTT	CASSSRGGRGNTIYF
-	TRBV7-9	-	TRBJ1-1	TGTGCCAGCACCCTCAGTTCAATGAACACTGAAGCTTTCTTT	CASTLSSMNTEAFF
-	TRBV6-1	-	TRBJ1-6	TGTGCCAGCAGTGAAACGGGGAGAGCCCTCCACTTT	CASSETGRALHF